Following are 9 T cell receptor beta chains from one sample sequenced in a study of shared clonotypes between healthy human individuals. Method: immunoSEQ multiplex PCR; TCRdb's copy keeps in-frame clones and lacks some. The sample holds about 490,000 clones; 79% are singletons and the top ten take around 12%. The sample consisted of PBMCs. These receptors were taken from a woman aged 35 to 49 in good health. Some clones in this sample may be carry-over from other donors' samples.

Concerning this clone itself: One junction end does not reproduce the germline sequence, and a read error may be involved. The CDR3 loop reads CASSSRDDRHF. The DNA of the CDR3 is TGCGCCAGCAGCTCCCGGGACGACCGTCACTTT. The chain uses TRBV5-1 and TRBJ1-1; TRBD1 is a possible D gene (5 bases). The germline gives CDR1 SGHRS, CDR2 YFSETQ. This CDR3 has 11 amino acids.

The chain is built from TRBV5-1 and TRBJ2-1; maybe TRBD2 (6 bases). V was shortened by 2 bases and J by 6 bases, with 12 bases between the two germline ends. Germline V gene data show CDR1 as SGHRS and CDR2 as YFSETQ. The length of the CDR3 is 14 residues. The CDR3 DNA reads TGCGCCAGCAGCTTTACGGGAGATGGCAATGAGCAGTTCTTC. It codes for CASSFTGDGNEQFF.

V gene TRBV13 combines with J gene TRBJ2-1; 9 nucleotides agree with TRBD2. The CDR3 is 15 residues long. V gave up 3 bases and J gave up 4 bases; unmatched junction bases: 4. CDR1 is PRHDT and CDR2 is FYEKMQ in the germline V gene (reference sequence). The CDR3 region has the DNA TGTGCCAGCAGCTTTAGCGGGAGTGGGTACAATGAGCAGTTCTTC. It specifies CASSFSGSGYNEQFF.

The genes are TRBV2 and TRBJ1-1; TRBD1 might be the D (5 bases). V lost 4 bases and J 0 bases, leaving 12 bases between the germline ends. Germline V gene sequence: CDR1 SNHLY, CDR2 FYNNEI. CDR3 length equals 15 residues. CDR3 protein: CASSVQGVLNTEAFF. The CDR3 coding sequence is TGTGCCAGCAGTGTCCAGGGTGTCTTGAACACTGAAGCTTTCTTT. The full variable domain, its missing parts supplied by reference TRBV2 and TRBJ1-1, is EPEVTQTPSHQVTQMGQEVILRCVPISNHLYFYWYRQILGQKVEFLVSFYNNEISEKSEIFDDQFSVERPDGSNFTLKIRSTKLEDSAMYFCASSVQGVLNTEAFFGQGTRLTVV.

The rearrangement uses TRBV2 and TRBJ1-5; a weak D match, TRBD1 (6 bases). The CDR3 has 16 amino acids. The V gene lost 6 bases and the J gene lost 6 bases, with 21 bases spanning the gap. Germline assignment: CDR1 SNHLY and CDR2 FYNNEI. The CDR3 spells CASSRVGGLRAQPQHF. The CDR3 nucleotides read TGTGCCAGCAGCCGAGTCGGGGGCTTAAGGGCTCAGCCCCAGCATTTT.

The rearrangement uses TRBV14 and TRBJ1-2; possible D gene TRBD1, 6 bases. Germline V lookup: CDR1 SGHDN, CDR2 FVKESK. CDR3 length: 14 amino acids. V lost 0 bases and J lost 4, with 9 bases in between. This CDR3 reads CASSQDRTAYGYTF. Here the CDR3 DNA reads TGTGCCAGCAGCCAAGACCGGACAGCCTATGGCTACACCTTC.

The chain uses TRBV5-4 and TRBJ2-7; 7 bases agree with TRBD2. Germline loops: CDR1 SGHNT, CDR2 YYREEE (reference sequence). V lost 4 bases and J lost 1; bases outside the gene matches: 5. This CDR3 comprises 14 residues. In nucleotides, the CDR3 is TGTGCCAGCAGCGTAGATAGCGGGTCCTACGAGCAGTACTTC. Translation gives CASSVDSGSYEQYF.

The V gene is TRBV10-2, the J gene TRBJ2-6; 9 bases fit TRBD1. Per the germline V gene, CDR1 is WSHSY and CDR2 is SAAADI. The V gene end was trimmed by 7 bases and the J gene end by 0 bases; junction bases not matched to a gene: 4. This CDR3 spans 16 amino acids. Here the CDR3 DNA reads TGCGCCAGCACCGGGACAGGGAGCTCTGGGGCCAACGTCCTGACTTTC. Translated: CASTGTGSSGANVLTF.

This chain connects TRBV27 to TRBJ1-5; D is uncertain. V was clipped by 3 bases and J by 0 bases, with 6 bases between them. This CDR3 spans 14 amino acids. Germline V gene data show CDR1 as MNHEY and CDR2 as SMNVEV (reference sequence). This CDR3 reads CASSFSYSNQPQHF. In DNA form, the CDR3 reads TGTGCCAGCAGTTTTAGCTATAGCAATCAGCCCCAGCATTTT.